Sequencing of this T cell receptor (beta chain) was carried out in a study of CXCR3-negative and CXCR3-positive naive CD8 T cells. Study results and caveats: Compared with CXCR3-negative naive cells, CXCR3-positive naive cells showed more hydrophobic TRB CDR3s. TRBV-TRBJ usage was similar across naive CXCR3 subsets but distinct in memory cells.

Germline V CDR1 and CDR2: DFQATT, SNEGSKA (reference sequence). The CDR3 spans 11 residues. Via 5' RACE with UMI labels, TRB cDNA libraries were prepared. TCRdb reprocessed the 5' RACE reads, keeping one entry per CDR3 protein, no DNA. Here the sample table reports roughly 110,000 distinct CDR3 sequences. In the case of this clonotype: Its specificity is not known.

Input material: naive CXCR3+ CD8+ T cells from blood. Stated subset: CD45RO-CCR7+CD27+CD95- naive CD8+ T cells expressing CXCR3 (TNR3+). This receptor was taken from a human donor in good health. Some clones in this sample may be carry-over from other donors' samples. V gene TRBV20-1 combines with J gene TRBJ1-1. Here the CDR3 reads CSADRNTEAFF.